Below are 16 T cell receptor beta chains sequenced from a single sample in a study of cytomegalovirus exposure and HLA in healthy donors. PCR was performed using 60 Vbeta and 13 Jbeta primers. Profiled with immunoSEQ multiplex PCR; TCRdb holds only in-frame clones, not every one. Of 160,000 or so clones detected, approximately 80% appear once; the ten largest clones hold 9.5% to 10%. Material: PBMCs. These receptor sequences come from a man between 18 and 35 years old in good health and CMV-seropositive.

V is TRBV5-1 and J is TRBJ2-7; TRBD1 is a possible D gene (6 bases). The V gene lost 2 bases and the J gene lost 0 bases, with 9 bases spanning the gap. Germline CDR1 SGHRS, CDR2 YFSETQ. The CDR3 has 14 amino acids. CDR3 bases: TGCGCCAGCAGCTTCGACAGGCTCTCCTACGAGCAGTACTTC. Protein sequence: CASSFDRLSYEQYF.

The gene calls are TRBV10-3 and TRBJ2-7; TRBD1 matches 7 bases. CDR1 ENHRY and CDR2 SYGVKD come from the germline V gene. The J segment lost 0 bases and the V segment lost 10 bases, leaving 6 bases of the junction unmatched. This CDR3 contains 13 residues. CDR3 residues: CATERTGSYEQYF. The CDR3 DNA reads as TGTGCCACCGAGAGGACAGGCTCCTACGAGCAGTACTTC.

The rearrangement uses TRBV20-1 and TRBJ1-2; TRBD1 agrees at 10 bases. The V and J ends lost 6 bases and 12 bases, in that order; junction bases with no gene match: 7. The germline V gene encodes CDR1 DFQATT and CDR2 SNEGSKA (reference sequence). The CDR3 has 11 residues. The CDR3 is CSAGTGVRDTF. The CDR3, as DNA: TGCAGTGCCGGGACAGGGGTGCGCGACACCTTC.

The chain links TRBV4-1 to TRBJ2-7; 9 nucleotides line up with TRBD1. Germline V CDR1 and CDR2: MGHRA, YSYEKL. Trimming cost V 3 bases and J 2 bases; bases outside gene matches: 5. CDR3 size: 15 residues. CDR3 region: CASSHRTGDTYEQYF. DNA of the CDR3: TGCGCCAGCAGCCACCGGACAGGGGACACCTACGAGCAGTACTTC.

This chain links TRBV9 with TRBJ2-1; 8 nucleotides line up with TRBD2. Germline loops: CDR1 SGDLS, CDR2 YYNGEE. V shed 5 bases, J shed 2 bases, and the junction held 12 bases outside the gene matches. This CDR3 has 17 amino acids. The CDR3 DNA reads TGTGCCAGCAGTGAGCCGACCGGGACTAGACCCTACAATGAGCAGTTCTTC. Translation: CASSEPTGTRPYNEQFF.

CDR3 coding DNA: TGCGCCAGCAGCCTAGAGTTCGATAGCTCCTACGAGCAGTACTTC. It codes for CASSLEFDSSYEQYF. This chain joins TRBV4-3 and TRBJ2-5; D remains unclear. Near its end, the DNA agrees better with TRBJ2-7, so the J call may be wrong. In germline, CDR1 is LGHNA, CDR2 YSLEER. This CDR3 has 15 amino acids.

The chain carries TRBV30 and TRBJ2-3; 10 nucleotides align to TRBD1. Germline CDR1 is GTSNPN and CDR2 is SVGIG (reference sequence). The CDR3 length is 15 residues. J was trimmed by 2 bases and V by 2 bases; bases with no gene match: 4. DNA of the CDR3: TGTGCCTGGAGTCTAGGACAGGGGGTCACAGATACGCAGTATTTT. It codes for CAWSLGQGVTDTQYF. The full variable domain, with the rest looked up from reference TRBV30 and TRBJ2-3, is SQTIHQWPATLVQPVGSPLSLECTVEGTSNPNLYWYRQAAGRGLQLLFYSVGIGQISSEVPQNLSASRPQDRQFILSSKKLLLSDSGFYLCAWSLGQGVTDTQYFGPGTRLTVL.

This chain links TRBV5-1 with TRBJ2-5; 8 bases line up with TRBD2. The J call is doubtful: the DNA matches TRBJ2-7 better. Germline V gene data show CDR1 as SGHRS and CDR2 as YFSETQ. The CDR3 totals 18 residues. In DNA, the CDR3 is TGCGCCAGCAGCCAAGAGGGGAAAGAGGGACTAGGTCCCTACGAGCAGTACTTC. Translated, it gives CASSQEGKEGLGPYEQYF.

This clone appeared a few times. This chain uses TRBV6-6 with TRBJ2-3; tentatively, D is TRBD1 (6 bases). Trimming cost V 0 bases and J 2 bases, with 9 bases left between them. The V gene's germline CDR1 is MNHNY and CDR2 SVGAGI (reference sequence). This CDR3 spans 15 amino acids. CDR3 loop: CASSYSGGYTDTQYF. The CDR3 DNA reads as TGTGCCAGCAGTTACTCAGGGGGATACACAGATACGCAGTATTTT.

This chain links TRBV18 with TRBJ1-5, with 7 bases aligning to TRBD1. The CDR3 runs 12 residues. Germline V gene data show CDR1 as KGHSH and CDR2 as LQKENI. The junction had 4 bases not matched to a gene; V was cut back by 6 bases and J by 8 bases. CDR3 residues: CASSPGGEPQHF. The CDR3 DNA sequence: TGTGCCAGCTCGCCAGGGGGGGAGCCCCAGCATTTT. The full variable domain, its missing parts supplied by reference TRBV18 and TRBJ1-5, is NAGVMQNPRHLVRRRGQEARLRCSPMKGHSHVYWYRQLPEEGLKFMVYLQKENIIDESGMPKERFSAEFPKEGPSILRIQQVVRGDSAAYFCASSPGGEPQHFGDGTRLSIL.

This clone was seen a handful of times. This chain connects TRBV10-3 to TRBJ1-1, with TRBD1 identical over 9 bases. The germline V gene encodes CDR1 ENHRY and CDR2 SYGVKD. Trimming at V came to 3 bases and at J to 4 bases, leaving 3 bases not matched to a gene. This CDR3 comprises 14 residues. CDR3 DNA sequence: TGTGCCATCAGTGATGGGACAGGGAGCACTGAAGCTTTCTTT. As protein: CAISDGTGSTEAFF.

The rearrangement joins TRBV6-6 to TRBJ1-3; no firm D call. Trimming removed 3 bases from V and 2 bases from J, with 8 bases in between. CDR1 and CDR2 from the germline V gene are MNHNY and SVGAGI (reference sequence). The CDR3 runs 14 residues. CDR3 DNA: TGTGCCAGCAGTTATACCGAGACTGGAAACACCATATATTTT. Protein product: CASSYTETGNTIYF.

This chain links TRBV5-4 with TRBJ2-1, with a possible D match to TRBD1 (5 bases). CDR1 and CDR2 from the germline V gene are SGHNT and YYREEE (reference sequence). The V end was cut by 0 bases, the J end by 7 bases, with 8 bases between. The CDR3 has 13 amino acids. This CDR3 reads CASSLAAGNEQFF. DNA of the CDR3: TGTGCCAGCAGCTTGGCCGCAGGGAATGAGCAGTTCTTC.

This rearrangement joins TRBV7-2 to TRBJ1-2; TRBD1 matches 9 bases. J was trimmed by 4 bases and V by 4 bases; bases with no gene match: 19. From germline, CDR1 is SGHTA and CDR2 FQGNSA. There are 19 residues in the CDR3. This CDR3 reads CASSYLPGQGFVLGYGYTF. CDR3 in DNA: TGTGCCAGCAGCTATTTACCGGGACAGGGTTTCGTCTTGGGCTATGGCTACACCTTC.

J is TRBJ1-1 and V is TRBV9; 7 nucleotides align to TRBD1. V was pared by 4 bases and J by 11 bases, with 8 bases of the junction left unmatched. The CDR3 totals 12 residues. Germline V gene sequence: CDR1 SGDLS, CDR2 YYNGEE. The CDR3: CASSSRQGWAFF. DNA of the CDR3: TGTGCCAGCAGCTCTCGACAGGGATGGGCTTTCTTT.

The DNA for the CDR3 is TGCAGCGTTGGGGCAGAAATGAACACTGAAGCTTTCTTT. Translating gives CSVGAEMNTEAFF. The chain recombines TRBV29-1 with TRBJ1-1; D is unclear. The CDR3 has 13 amino acids. Trimming removed 4 bases at V and 0 bases at J, with 9 bases between. The germline V gene encodes CDR1 SQVTM and CDR2 ANQGSEA.